This T cell receptor (beta chain) was recovered during a study of blood T cell repertoires in COVID-19. The repertoire was sequenced with immunoSEQ multiplex PCR; TCRdb's copy has only in-frame clones and lacks some. Counted here are about 250,000 clones, about nine tenths occurring once; the ten biggest clones make up approximately 2%. Cohort placement rested on clinical history that participants reported themselves. The CDR3 is made up of 14 amino acids. The germline V gene has CDR1 ENHRY and CDR2 SYGVKD. In regard to this clone: Relative to the germline gene, one junction end is altered; a read error may explain this.

This sequence was found in a woman aged 18-35 years who had recovered from COVID-19. The V and J genes are TRBV10-3 and TRBJ1-4, with 7 bases aligning to TRBD1. Sequencing was performed on PBMCs or T cells enriched from blood (not recorded which). In DNA form, the CDR3 reads TGTGCCACAAGCGGACAGGACGAAAATGAAAACCTGTTTTTT. It encodes CATSGQDENENLFF.